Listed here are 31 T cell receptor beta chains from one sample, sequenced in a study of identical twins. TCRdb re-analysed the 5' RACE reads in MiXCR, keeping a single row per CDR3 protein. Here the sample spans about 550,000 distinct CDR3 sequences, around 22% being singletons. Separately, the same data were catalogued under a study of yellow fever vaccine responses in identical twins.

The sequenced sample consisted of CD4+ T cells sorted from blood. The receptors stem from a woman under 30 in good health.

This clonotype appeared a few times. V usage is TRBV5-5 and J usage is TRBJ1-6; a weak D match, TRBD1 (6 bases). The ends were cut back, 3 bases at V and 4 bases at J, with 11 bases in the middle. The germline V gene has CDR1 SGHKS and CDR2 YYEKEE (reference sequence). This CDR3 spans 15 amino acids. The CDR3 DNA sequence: TGTGCCAGCAGCTGGCTAACAGGGTATAATTCACCCCTCCACTTT. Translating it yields CASSWLTGYNSPLHF.

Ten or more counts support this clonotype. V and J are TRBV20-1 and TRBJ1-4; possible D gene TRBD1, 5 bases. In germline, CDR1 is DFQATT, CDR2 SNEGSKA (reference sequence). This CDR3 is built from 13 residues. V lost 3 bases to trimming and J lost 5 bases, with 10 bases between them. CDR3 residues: CSARGGENEKLFF. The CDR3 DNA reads TGCAGTGCTAGGGGGGGAGAGAATGAAAAACTGTTTTTT.

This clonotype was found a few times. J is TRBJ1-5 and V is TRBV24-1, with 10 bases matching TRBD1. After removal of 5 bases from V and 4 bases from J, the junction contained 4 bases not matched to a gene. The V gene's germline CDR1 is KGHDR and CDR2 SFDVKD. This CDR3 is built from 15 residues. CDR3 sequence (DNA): TGTGCCACCAGTGGCGGGACAGGGGCGAATCAGCCCCAGCATTTT. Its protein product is CATSGGTGANQPQHF.

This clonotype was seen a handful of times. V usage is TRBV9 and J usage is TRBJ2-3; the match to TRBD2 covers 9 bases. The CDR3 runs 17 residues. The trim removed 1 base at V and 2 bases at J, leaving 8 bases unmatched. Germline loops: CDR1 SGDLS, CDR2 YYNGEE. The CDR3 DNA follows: TGTGCCAGCAGCGTAAGTCTTAGCGGGGGAACCACAGATACGCAGTATTTT. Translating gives CASSVSLSGGTTDTQYF.

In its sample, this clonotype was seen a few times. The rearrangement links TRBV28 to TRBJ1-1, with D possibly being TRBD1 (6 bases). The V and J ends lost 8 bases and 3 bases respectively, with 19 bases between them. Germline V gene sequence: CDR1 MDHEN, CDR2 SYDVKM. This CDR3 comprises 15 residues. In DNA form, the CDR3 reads TGTGCCAGCGCCCAAGGGATAGGGGGGCACACTGAAGCTTTCTTT. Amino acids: CASAQGIGGHTEAFF.

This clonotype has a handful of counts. The CDR3 protein is CASSISGAWSSDTQYF. The CDR3 DNA reads TGTGCCAGTAGTATCTCTGGGGCTTGGTCATCAGATACGCAGTATTTT. The genes are TRBV19 and TRBJ2-3, with D perhaps matching TRBD1 (5 bases). This CDR3 is 16 amino acids long. V dropped 3 bases and J dropped 4 bases, with 17 bases sitting between them. Per the germline V gene, CDR1 is LNHDA and CDR2 is SQIVND (reference sequence).

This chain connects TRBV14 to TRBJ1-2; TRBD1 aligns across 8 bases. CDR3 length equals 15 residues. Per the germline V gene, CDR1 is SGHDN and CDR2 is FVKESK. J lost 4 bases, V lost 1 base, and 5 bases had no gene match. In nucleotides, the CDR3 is TGTGCCAGCAGCCAAGGCTGGACAGGGAGCTATGGCTACACCTTC. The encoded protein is CASSQGWTGSYGYTF.

CDR3 nucleotide sequence: TGTGCCAGCAGTTTTAACCGGAACACCGGGGAGCTGTTTTTT. As protein: CASSFNRNTGELFF. The chain recombines TRBV28 with TRBJ2-2; unclear D gene. The CDR3 loop spans 14 amino acids. V was pared by 3 bases and J by 1 base, with 6 bases between. Looked up from germline, CDR1 is MDHEN and CDR2 is SYDVKM.

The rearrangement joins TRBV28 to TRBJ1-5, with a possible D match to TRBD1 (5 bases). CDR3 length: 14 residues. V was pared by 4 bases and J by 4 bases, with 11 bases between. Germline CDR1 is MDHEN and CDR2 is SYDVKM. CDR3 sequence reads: CASSSMGVNQPQHF. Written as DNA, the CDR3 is TGTGCCAGCAGTTCGATGGGGGTTAATCAGCCCCAGCATTTT.

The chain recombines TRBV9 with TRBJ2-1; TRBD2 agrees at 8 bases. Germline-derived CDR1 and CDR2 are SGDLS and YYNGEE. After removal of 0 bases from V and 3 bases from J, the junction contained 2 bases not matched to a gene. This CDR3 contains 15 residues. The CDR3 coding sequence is TGTGCCAGCAGCGTAGAACTAGCGGACTACAATGAGCAGTTCTTC. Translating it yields CASSVELADYNEQFF.

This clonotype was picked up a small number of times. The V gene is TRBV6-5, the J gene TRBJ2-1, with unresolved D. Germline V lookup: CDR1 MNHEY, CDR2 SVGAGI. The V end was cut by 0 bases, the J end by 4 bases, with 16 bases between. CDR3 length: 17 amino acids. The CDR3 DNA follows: TGTGCCAGCAGTTACTCGATAATCCCGAGAACTTACAATGAGCAGTTCTTC. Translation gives CASSYSIIPRTYNEQFF.

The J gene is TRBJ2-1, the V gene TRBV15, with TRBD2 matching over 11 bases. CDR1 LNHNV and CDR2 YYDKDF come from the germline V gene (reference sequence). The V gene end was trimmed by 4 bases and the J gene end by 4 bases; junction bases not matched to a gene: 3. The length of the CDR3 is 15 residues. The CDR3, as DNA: TGTGCCACCAGCAACCGACTAGCGGGATACAATGAGCAGTTCTTC. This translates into CATSNRLAGYNEQFF.

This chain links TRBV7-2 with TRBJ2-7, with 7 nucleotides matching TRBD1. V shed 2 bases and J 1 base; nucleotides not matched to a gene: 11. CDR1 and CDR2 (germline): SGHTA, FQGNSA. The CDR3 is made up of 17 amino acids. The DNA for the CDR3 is TGTGCCAGCAGCTTAAGCCTACTCCGGACAGGTTCCTACGAGCAGTACTTC. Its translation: CASSLSLLRTGSYEQYF. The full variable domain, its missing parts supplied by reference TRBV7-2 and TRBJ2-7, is GAGVSQSPSNKVTEKGKDVELRCDPISGHTALYWYRQSLGQGLEFLIYFQGNSAPDKSGLPSDRFSAERTGGSVSTLTIQRTQQEDSAVYLCASSLSLLRTGSYEQYFGPGTRLTVT.

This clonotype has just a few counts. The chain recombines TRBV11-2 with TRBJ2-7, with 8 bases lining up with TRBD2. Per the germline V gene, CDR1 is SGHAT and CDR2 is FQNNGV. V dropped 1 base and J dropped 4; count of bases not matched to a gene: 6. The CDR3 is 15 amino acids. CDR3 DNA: TGTGCCAGCAGCTTAGTCGAGCGGGAGACTTACGAGCAGTACTTC. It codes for CASSLVERETYEQYF.

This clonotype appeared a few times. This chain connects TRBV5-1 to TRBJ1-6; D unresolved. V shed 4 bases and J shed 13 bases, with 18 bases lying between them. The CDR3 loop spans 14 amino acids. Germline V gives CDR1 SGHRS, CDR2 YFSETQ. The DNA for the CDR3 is TGCGCCAGCAGCCGCGAAGCCCTAATTGGGCCCCTCCACTTT. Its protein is CASSREALIGPLHF.

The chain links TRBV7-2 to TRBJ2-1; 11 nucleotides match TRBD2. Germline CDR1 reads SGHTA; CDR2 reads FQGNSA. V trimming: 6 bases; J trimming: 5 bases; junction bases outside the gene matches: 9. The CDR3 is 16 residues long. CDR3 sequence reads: CASRREGTSGNNEQFF. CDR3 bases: TGTGCCAGCAGACGAGAAGGGACTAGCGGAAACAATGAGCAGTTCTTC.

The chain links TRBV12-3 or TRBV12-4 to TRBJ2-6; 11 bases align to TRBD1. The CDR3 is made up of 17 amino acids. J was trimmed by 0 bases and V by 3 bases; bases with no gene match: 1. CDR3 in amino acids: CASSLDRGLSGANVLTF. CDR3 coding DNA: TGTGCCAGCAGTTTGGACAGGGGGCTCTCTGGGGCCAACGTCCTGACTTTC.

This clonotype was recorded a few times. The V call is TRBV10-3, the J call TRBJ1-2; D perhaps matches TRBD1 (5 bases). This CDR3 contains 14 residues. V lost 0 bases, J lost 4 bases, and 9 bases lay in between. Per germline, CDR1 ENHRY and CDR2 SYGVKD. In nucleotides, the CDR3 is TGTGCCATCAGTGAGTCCGGGGGGGGCTATGGCTACACCTTC. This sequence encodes CAISESGGGYGYTF.

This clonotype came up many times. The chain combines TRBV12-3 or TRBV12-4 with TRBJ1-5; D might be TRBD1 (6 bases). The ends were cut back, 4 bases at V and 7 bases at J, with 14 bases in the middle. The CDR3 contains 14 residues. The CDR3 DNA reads TGTGCCAGCAGTTCTGGGGGGGCGGGCCAGCCCCAGCATTTT. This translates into CASSSGGAGQPQHF.

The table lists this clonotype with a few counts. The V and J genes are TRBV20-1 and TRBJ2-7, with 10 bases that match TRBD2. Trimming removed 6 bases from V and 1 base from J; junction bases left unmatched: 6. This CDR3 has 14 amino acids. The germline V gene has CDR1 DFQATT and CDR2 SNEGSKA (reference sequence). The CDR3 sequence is CSASGLASSYEQYF. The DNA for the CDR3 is TGCAGTGCCTCGGGACTAGCGTCTTCCTACGAGCAGTACTTC.

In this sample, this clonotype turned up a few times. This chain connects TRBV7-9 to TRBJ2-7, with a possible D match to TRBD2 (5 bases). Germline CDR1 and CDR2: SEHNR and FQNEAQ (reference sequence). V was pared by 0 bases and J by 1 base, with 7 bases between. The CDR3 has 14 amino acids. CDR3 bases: TGTGCCAGCAGCTTAGCCGGGAATTCCTACGAGCAGTACGTC. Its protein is CASSLAGNSYEQYV.

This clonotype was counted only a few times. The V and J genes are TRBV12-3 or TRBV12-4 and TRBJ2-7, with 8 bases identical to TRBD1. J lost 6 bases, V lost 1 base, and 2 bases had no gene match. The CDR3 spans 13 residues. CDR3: CASSLGTGTEQYV. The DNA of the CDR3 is TGTGCCAGCAGTTTAGGGACAGGGACCGAGCAGTACGTC.

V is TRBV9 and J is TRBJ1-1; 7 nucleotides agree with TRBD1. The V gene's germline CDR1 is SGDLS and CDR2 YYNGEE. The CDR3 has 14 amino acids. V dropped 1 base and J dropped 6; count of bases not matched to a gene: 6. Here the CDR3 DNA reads TGTGCCAGCAGCGTACTTAGGGGGCGCGCTGAAGCTTTCTTT. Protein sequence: CASSVLRGRAEAFF.

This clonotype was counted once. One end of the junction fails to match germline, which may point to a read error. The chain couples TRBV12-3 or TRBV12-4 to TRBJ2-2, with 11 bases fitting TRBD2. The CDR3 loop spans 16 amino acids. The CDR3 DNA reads TGTGTCAGCAGTTTAGAACTAGCGGGGGCCACCGGGGAGCTGTTTTTT. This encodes CVSSLELAGATGELFF.

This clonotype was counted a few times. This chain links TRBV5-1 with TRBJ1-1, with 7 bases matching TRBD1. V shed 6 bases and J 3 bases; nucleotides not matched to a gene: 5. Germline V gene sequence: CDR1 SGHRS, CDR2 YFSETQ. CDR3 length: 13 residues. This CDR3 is CASTRGSDTEAFF. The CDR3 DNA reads TGCGCCAGCACCAGGGGGAGTGACACTGAAGCTTTCTTT. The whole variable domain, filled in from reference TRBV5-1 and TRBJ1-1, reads KAGVTQTPRYLIKTRGQQVTLSCSPISGHRSVSWYQQTPGQGLQFLFEYFSETQRNKGNFPGRFSGRQFSNSRSEMNVSTLELGDSALYLCASTRGSDTEAFFGQGTRLTVV.

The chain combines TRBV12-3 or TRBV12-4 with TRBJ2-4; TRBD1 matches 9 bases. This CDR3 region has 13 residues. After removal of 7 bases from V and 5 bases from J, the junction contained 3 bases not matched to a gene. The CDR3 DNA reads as TGTGCCAGCATTCGACAGGGGGAAAACATTCAGTACTTC. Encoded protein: CASIRQGENIQYF.

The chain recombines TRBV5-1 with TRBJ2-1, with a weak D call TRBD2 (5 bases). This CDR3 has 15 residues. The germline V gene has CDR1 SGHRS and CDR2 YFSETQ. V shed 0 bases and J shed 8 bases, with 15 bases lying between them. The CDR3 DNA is TGCGCCAGCAGCTTGGGGACGGAGGTAATGGATGAGCAGTTCTTC. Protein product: CASSLGTEVMDEQFF.

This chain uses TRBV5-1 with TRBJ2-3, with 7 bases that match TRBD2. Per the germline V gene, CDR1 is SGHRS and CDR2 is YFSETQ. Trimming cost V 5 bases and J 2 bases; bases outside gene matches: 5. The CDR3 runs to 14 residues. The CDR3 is CASRGGRDTDTQYF. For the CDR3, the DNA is TGCGCCAGCAGAGGCGGGAGAGACACAGATACGCAGTATTTT. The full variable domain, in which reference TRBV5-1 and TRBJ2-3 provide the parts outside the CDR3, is KAGVTQTPRYLIKTRGQQVTLSCSPISGHRSVSWYQQTPGQGLQFLFEYFSETQRNKGNFPGRFSGRQFSNSRSEMNVSTLELGDSALYLCASRGGRDTDTQYFGPGTRLTVL.

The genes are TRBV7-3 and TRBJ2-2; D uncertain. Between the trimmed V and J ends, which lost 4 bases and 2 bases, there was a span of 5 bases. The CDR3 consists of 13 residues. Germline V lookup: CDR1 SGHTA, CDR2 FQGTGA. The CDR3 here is CASSWENTGELFF. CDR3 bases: TGTGCCAGCAGCTGGGAAAACACCGGGGAGCTGTTTTTT.

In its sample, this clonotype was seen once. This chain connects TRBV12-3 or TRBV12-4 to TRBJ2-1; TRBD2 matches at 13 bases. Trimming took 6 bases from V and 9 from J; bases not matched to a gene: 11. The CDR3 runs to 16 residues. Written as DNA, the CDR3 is TGTGCCAGCAGCAGGAAACTAGCGGGGGGGCAGGGTGAGCAGTTCTTC. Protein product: CASSRKLAGGQGEQFF.

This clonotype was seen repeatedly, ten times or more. The CDR3 nucleotides read TGTGCCAGCAGCCCAGGGACAGGGGGGAACACCGGGGAGCTGTTTTTT. Amino acids: CASSPGTGGNTGELFF. V and J are TRBV11-2 and TRBJ2-2; the match to TRBD1 covers 11 bases. CDR1 is SGHAT and CDR2 is FQNNGV in the germline V gene. Trimming took 5 bases from V and 1 from J; bases not matched to a gene: 3. The CDR3 loop spans 16 amino acids.